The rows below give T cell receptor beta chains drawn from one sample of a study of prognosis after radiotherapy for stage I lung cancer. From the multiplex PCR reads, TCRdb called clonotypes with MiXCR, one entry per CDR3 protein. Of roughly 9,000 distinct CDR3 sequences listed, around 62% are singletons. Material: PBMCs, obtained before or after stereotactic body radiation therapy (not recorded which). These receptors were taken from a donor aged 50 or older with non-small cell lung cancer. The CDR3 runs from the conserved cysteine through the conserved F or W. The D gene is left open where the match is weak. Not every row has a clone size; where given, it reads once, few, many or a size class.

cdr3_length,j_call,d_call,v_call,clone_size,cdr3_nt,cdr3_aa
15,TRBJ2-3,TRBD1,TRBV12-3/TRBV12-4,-,TGTGCCAGCAGAGGAGGACAGGCTTCAAAAGATACGCAGTATTTT,CASRGGQASKDTQYF
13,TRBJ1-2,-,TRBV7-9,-,TGTGCCAGCAGCGGGACCCTCTCCTATGGCTACACCTTC,CASSGTLSYGYTF
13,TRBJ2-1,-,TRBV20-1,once,TGCAGTGCTACTCGATCAGGAGAAGAGGAGCAGTTCTTC,CSATRSGEEEQFF
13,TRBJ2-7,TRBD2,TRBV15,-,TGTGCCACCGGTAGCCTAGCGGGAGAGGAGCAGTACTTC,CATGSLAGEEQYF
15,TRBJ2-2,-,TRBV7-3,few,TGTGCCAGCAGCTTAACTAGCGCGAACACCGGGGAGCTGTTTTTT,CASSLTSANTGELFF
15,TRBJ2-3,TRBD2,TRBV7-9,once,TGTGCCAGCAGCCTAAGGGGACTAGCGGCAGATACGCAGTATTTT,CASSLRGLAADTQYF
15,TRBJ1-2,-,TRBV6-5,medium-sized,TGTGCCAGCAGTTACTCGACCCCAGGGGAGGGCGGCTACACCTTC,CASSYSTPGEGGYTF
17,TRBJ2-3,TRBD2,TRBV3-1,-,TGTGCCAGCAGCCAGCTTGTGGCGGGAGGGGGCACAGATACGCAGTATTTT,CASSQLVAGGGTDTQYF
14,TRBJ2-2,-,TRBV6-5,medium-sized,TGTGCCAGCAGTTTCGGACGGTCCGGCGGGGAGCTGTTTTTT,CASSFGRSGGELFF
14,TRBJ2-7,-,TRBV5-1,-,TGCGCCAGCAGCTCGCCGGGACATGTTGCCGAGCAGTACTTC,CASSSPGHVAEQYF
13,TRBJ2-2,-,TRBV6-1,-,TGTGCCAGCAGTCCGTATCTGTCCGGGGAGCTGTTTTTT,CASSPYLSGELFF
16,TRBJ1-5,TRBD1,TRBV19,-,TGTGCCAGTACCCCAGAGCGACAGGGGAGAAATCAGCCCCAGCATTTT,CASTPERQGRNQPQHF
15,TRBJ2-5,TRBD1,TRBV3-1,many,TGTGCCAGCAGATTGGACAGGGGGGCCCAAGAGACCCAGTACTTC,CASRLDRGAQETQYF
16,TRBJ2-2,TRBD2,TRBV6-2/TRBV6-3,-,TGTGCCATCGGACTAATTAGCGGGAGGGGTACCGGGGAGCCGTTTTTT,CAIGLISGRGTGEPFF
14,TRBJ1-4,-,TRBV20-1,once,TGCAGTGCTAGAGATAGAAGGGGAAATGAAAAACTGTTTTTT,CSARDRRGNEKLFF
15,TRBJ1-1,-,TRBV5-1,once,TGCGCCAGCAGCTTGTCGGGGAAGGAGGGCACTGAAGCTTTCTTT,CASSLSGKEGTEAFF
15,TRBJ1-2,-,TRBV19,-,TGTGCCACGTTACCCCGGGACACCCTTCCCTATGGCTACACCTTC,CATLPRDTLPYGYTF
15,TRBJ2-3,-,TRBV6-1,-,TGTGCCACGCGGATTGGAACTGGAAAAACAGATACGCAGTATTTT,CATRIGTGKTDTQYF
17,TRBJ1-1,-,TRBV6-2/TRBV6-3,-,TGTGCCAGCAGTGAAGGCCGGTCCCCTAGACTGGACACTGAAGCTTTCTTT,CASSEGRSPRLDTEAFF
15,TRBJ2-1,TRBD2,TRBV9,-,TGTGCCATCAGCGTAGGGGCTGGCGGGAGAGATGAGCAGTTCTTC,CAISVGAGGRDEQFF
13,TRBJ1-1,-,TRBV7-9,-,TGTGCCAGCAGCTTAACGGACAACACTGAAGCTTTCTTT,CASSLTDNTEAFF
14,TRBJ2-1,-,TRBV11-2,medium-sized,TGTGCCAGCAGCCCCGCGGGGTCCTACAATGAGCAGTTCTTC,CASSPAGSYNEQFF
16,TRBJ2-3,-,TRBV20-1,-,TGCAGTGCTAGAGTGTTTGCGGTGGGAGACACAGATACGCAGTATTTT,CSARVFAVGDTDTQYF
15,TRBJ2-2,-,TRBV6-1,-,TGTGCCAGCAGGACCGGACAGTCGTGGACCGGGGAGCTGTTTTTT,CASRTGQSWTGELFF
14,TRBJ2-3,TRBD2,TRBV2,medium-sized,TGTGCCAGCAGTGCTAGCGGGCCCGCAGATACGCAGTATTTT,CASSASGPADTQYF
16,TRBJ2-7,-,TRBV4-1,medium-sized,TGCGCCAGCAGCCAAGTTGTGACAGCAAGCTCCTACGAGCAGTACTTC,CASSQVVTASSYEQYF
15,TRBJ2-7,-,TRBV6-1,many,TGTGCCGGCAGTGTCGGGGCTGCAAGCCCCTACGAGCAGTACTTC,CAGSVGAASPYEQYF
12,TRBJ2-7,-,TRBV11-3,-,TGTGCCAGCAGCCGACAGGACTACGAGCAGTACTTC,CASSRQDYEQYF
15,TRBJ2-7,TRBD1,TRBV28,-,TGTGCCAGCAGTCCCCGGGACAGGGTCTCCTACGAGCAGTACTTC,CASSPRDRVSYEQYF
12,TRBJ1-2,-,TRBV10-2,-,TGCGCCAGCAGGAAGGATGACTATGGCTACACCTTC,CASRKDDYGYTF
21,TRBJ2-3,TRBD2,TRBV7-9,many,TGTGCCAGCAGCTTATACGTTTCATGGACTAGCGGGAGGATAGGGACAGATACGCAGTATTTT,CASSLYVSWTSGRIGTDTQYF
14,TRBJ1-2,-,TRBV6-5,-,TGTGCCAGCAGTTACGAGGAGATTAACTATGGCTACACCTTC,CASSYEEINYGYTF
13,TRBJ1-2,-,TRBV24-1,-,TGTGCCACCAGTGAAAACCAGAGGTATGGCTACACCTTC,CATSENQRYGYTF
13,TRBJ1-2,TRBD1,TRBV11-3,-,TGTGCCAGCAGCTTCGGGACAGGGGATGGCTACACCTTC,CASSFGTGDGYTF
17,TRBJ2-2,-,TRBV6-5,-,TGTGCCAGCAGTTACTCCCCTCGGACAGTTAGCACCGGGGAGCTGTTTTTT,CASSYSPRTVSTGELFF
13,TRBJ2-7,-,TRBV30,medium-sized,TGTGCCTGGAGTCTCGGAGGTTCCTACGAGCAGTACTTC,CAWSLGGSYEQYF
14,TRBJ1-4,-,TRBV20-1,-,TGCAGTGCTAGAGGCACGGGGTTTTATGAAAAACTGTTTTTT,CSARGTGFYEKLFF